This TCR beta chain emerged from a study of blood T cell repertoires in COVID-19. Study-level background: Sources were T cells, B-cell-depleted T cells, or PBMCs; the material itself was cDNA or gDNA.

Original analysis: Reference gene primers were amplified, and this amplification served to estimate nucleated cell counts. TCRdb keeps only in-frame clones here, not all; method: immunoSEQ multiplex PCR. V, J and clone size were drawn from that table, and D and trimming were deduced from the DNA. The top ten clones hold approximately 5% of a sample with some 350,000 clones, around 87% of them seen once. The length of the CDR3 is 14 residues. The germline V gene encodes CDR1 SGHTA and CDR2 FQGNSA. The V and J ends lost 3 bases and 0 bases respectively, with 6 bases between them. Participants were aged about 18 to 89 years from about two dozen US areas. Two negative PCRs, clearance, or symptom resolution were required of recovered Cohort 3 donors.

The sequence came from a young woman who had recovered from COVID-19. V is TRBV7-2 and J is TRBJ1-3; D unclear. The sample comprised PBMCs or T cells enriched from blood (not recorded which). CDR3 in DNA: TGTGCCAGCAGCTTTGGCACCTCTGGAAACACCATATATTTT. It codes for CASSFGTSGNTIYF.